The 8 T cell receptor beta chains below all came from one sample that was sequenced in a study of ipilimumab plus nivolumab after autologous stem cell transplantation. The table came from immunoSEQ multiplex PCR; TCRdb's copy has only in-frame clones and leaves some out. The profile shows about 83,000 clones, more than 80% of them singletons. The sample consisted of PBMCs, taken in a trial of ipilimumab plus nivolumab as post-transplant consolidation. The receptors come from a male donor with diffuse large B-cell lymphoma.

The chain has TRBV21-1 and TRBJ1-5; whether TRBD1, the table's D call, matches the DNA was not checked. TRBV21-1 is a pseudogene. This CDR3 region has 17 residues. The CDR3 DNA sequence: TGTGCCAGCAGCAAAGCCTTAATGACAGTGGGGTATCAGCCCCAGCATTTT. This encodes CASSKALMTVGYQPQHF.

The chain links TRBV6-1 to TRBJ1-1; no firm D call. The germline V gene has CDR1 MNHNS and CDR2 SASEGT. V shed 10 bases and J shed 1 base, with 7 bases lying between them. This CDR3 comprises 11 residues. The CDR3 reads CATAENTEAFF. The CDR3 DNA follows: TGTGCCACCGCCGAGAACACTGAAGCTTTCTTT.

This rearrangement joins TRBV5-6 to TRBJ2-1; 7 positions agree with TRBD1. Looked up from germline, CDR1 is SGHDT and CDR2 is YYEEEE. CDR3 length: 15 amino acids. Unmatched junction bases numbered 10, after V lost 0 bases and J lost 10 bases. The CDR3 DNA sequence: TGTGCCAGCAGCTTGGGGCCGGGGACAGTTGTCGAGCAGTTCTTC. Encoded protein: CASSLGPGTVVEQFF.

The J gene is TRBJ1-4, the V gene TRBV19; 9 bases are a match to TRBD1. CDR1 and CDR2 (germline): LNHDA, SQIVND (reference sequence). V lost 10 bases, J lost 8 bases, and 11 bases stayed unmatched. CDR3 length equals 14 residues. Here the CDR3 reads CATGRDRDREKLFF. The DNA for the CDR3 is TGTGCCACCGGCCGGGACAGGGATCGGGAAAAACTGTTTTTT.

This clone has just one count. The rearrangement uses TRBV30 and TRBJ2-3; D not certain. The length of the CDR3 is 16 residues. With 1 base removed from V and 0 bases from J, the gap between germline ends came to 14 bases. CDR1 is GTSNPN, CDR2 SVGIG, per germline (reference sequence). This chain's CDR3 is CAWSDWVGFSTDTQYF. The DNA for the CDR3 is TGTGCCTGGAGTGATTGGGTAGGGTTTAGCACAGATACGCAGTATTTT. Drawing the rest from reference TRBV30 and TRBJ2-3, the complete variable domain is SQTIHQWPATLVQPVGSPLSLECTVEGTSNPNLYWYRQAAGRGLQLLFYSVGIGQISSEVPQNLSASRPQDRQFILSSKKLLLSDSGFYLCAWSDWVGFSTDTQYFGPGTRLTVL.

In its sample, this clone was seen once. The genes are TRBV13 and TRBJ1-2; tentatively, D is TRBD1 (6 bases). With 4 bases removed from V and 7 bases from J, the gap between germline ends came to 19 bases. The CDR3 totals 15 residues. Looked up from germline, CDR1 is PRHDT and CDR2 is FYEKMQ (reference sequence). The CDR3 loop is CASSYETTGLGGYTF. CDR3 nucleotides: TGTGCCAGCAGCTACGAAACCACAGGGCTTGGTGGCTACACCTTC.

V gene TRBV5-4 combines with J gene TRBJ2-5; D perhaps matches TRBD2 (7 bases). Trimming removed 5 bases at V and 4 bases at J, with 12 bases between. Germline-derived CDR1 and CDR2 are SGHNT and YYREEE (reference sequence). The CDR3 totals 13 residues. The CDR3 spells CASRGGAGETQYF. CDR3 nucleotides: TGTGCCAGCAGAGGGGGGGCGGGAGAGACCCAGTACTTC.

The chain carries TRBV25-1 and TRBJ2-5; 8 bases are shared with TRBD1. The J call may not be correct, given that the DNA end is closer to TRBJ2-7. Per germline, CDR1 MGHDK and CDR2 SYGVNS. This CDR3 comprises 15 residues. CDR3 in DNA: TGTGCCAGCAGTGACCCCCGGGACAGGACCTACGAGCAGTACTTC. This gives the protein CASSDPRDRTYEQYF.